This T cell receptor beta chain was recovered during a study of identical twins. Regarding the study as a whole: In cord blood, abundant beta clonotypes had fewer insertions; memory showed no trend.

CDR1 and CDR2 (germline): SEHNR, FQNEAQ (reference sequence). The CDR3 runs to 15 residues. V lost 8 bases to trimming and J lost 4 bases, with 17 bases between them. Unique molecular identifiers were present on the cDNA, and a universal primer site came from template switching. TCRdb fed the 5' RACE reads into MiXCR, producing one record per CDR3 protein. The sample lists some 240,000 distinct CDR3 sequences, over 9.5% occurring once. Note on this clonotype: As yet, its antigen is unknown.

This sequence was found in a man in his fifties or sixties in good health. The V gene is TRBV7-9, the J gene TRBJ1-4; possible D gene TRBD1, 6 bases. The sample comprised memory T cells sorted from blood. For the CDR3, the DNA is TGTGCCAGCCGTTCCAAGGACAGACTTAATGAAAAACTGTTTTTT. This codes for CASRSKDRLNEKLFF.